These 18 T cell receptor beta chains share one sample of origin, sequenced in a study of PD-L1 blockade in urothelial cancer. The data were produced by immunoSEQ multiplex PCR, yet TCRdb's version contains in-frame clones alone and is incomplete. Here the sample spans 70,000 to 75,000 clones, around 83% being singletons. Stated time point: pretreatment peripheral blood. This specimen consisted of PBMCs, obtained around atezolizumab (anti-PD-L1) treatment. These receptors were collected from a woman in her seventies with urothelial cancer.

The J gene is TRBJ1-3, the V gene TRBV13; the match to TRBD1 covers 8 bases. Germline V gives CDR1 PRHDT, CDR2 FYEKMQ (reference sequence). The V gene end was trimmed by 6 bases and the J gene end by 2 bases; junction bases not matched to a gene: 6. This CDR3 spans 15 amino acids. This CDR3 reads CASSQDRAAGNTIYF. CDR3 in DNA: TGTGCCAGCAGTCAGGACAGGGCGGCTGGAAACACCATATATTTT.

The V gene is TRBV5-1, the J gene TRBJ1-2; TRBD1 agrees at 7 bases. V dropped 0 bases and J dropped 0; count of bases not matched to a gene: 5. Germline V CDR1 and CDR2: SGHRS, YFSETQ. This CDR3 comprises 16 residues. CDR3 in amino acids: CASSLDTGASNYGYTF. The CDR3 DNA is TGCGCCAGCAGCTTGGACACAGGGGCCTCTAACTATGGCTACACCTTC.

The chain's CDR3 is CASSPPPGLATDTQYF. Here the CDR3 DNA reads TGTGCCAGCTCACCCCCGCCGGGACTAGCCACAGATACGCAGTATTTT. The chain joins TRBV18 to TRBJ2-3, with TRBD2 matching over 9 bases. V shed 3 bases, J shed 2 bases, and the junction held 6 bases outside the gene matches. Germline CDR1 KGHSH, CDR2 LQKENI. The CDR3 has 16 amino acids.

This chain joins TRBV25-1 and TRBJ2-3; 7 nucleotides agree with TRBD1. CDR1 and CDR2 (germline): MGHDK, SYGVNS. The V and J ends lost 5 bases and 4 bases, in that order; junction bases with no gene match: 6. The CDR3 covers 14 residues. In DNA form, the CDR3 reads TGTGCCAGCAGTATACAGGGGAGACCAGATACGCAGTATTTT. It yields the protein CASSIQGRPDTQYF.

The J gene is TRBJ2-3, the V gene TRBV28; 15 bases fit TRBD2. The CDR3 has 15 residues. V dropped 3 bases and J dropped 8; count of bases not matched to a gene: 3. CDR1 and CDR2 from the germline V gene are MDHEN and SYDVKM. CDR3 region: CASSFPGLAGGTQYF. In nucleotides, the CDR3 is TGTGCCAGCAGTTTTCCGGGACTAGCGGGAGGTACGCAGTATTTT.

This sequence joins TRBV10-1 and TRBJ2-2, with 7 bases lining up with TRBD2. The V and J ends lost 2 bases and 4 bases, in that order; junction bases with no gene match: 7. Germline V gene lookup returns CDR1 WNHNN and CDR2 SYGVQD (reference sequence). The CDR3 contains 16 residues. CDR3 bases: TGCGCCAGCAGTGAGGGGGGGGTCCCCCTCACCGGGGAGCTGTTTTTT. Amino acids: CASSEGGVPLTGELFF.

The chain carries TRBV6-1 and TRBJ2-6; 16 nucleotides match TRBD2. J gave up 2 bases and V 2 bases, and 6 bases lay outside the gene matches. The CDR3 consists of 20 residues. Germline loops: CDR1 MNHNS, CDR2 SASEGT. The CDR3 region is CASSELGLAGGPPGANVLTF. The CDR3 region has the DNA TGTGCCAGCAGTGAATTGGGACTAGCGGGAGGGCCTCCTGGGGCCAACGTCCTGACTTTC.

The chain recombines TRBV19 with TRBJ2-3, with D perhaps TRBD2 (6 bases). V was pared by 4 bases and J by 4 bases, with 15 bases between. The CDR3 extends over 15 amino acids. Germline V gene lookup returns CDR1 LNHDA and CDR2 SQIVND (reference sequence). This CDR3 reads CASSRGVDISDTQYF. CDR3 DNA sequence: TGTGCCAGTAGTAGGGGGGTAGATATTTCAGATACGCAGTATTTT.

This chain links TRBV5-4 with TRBJ2-1; a weak D match, TRBD2 (6 bases). Germline-derived CDR1 and CDR2 are SGHNT and YYREEE (reference sequence). The V and J ends lost 4 bases and 10 bases respectively, with 12 bases between them. The CDR3 consists of 12 residues. The CDR3, as DNA: TGTGCCAGCAGCCTATGGAGGGCCGAGCAGTTCTTC. It encodes CASSLWRAEQFF.

In regard to this clone: At one of its ends the junction is not consistent with the germline gene, which may arise from a read error. The chain recombines TRBV6-1 with TRBJ2-5; TRBD2 matches 13 bases. Germline V gives CDR1 MNHNS, CDR2 SASEGT. The CDR3 consists of 16 residues. As DNA, the CDR3 is TGTGCCAGCATTGAAGGACTAGCGGGGGCTTTGAAGACCCAGTACTTC. Protein sequence: CASIEGLAGALKTQYF.

This rearrangement joins TRBV5-1 to TRBJ2-7; 7 nucleotides align to TRBD1. V gave up 4 bases and J gave up 6 bases; unmatched junction bases: 10. From germline, CDR1 is SGHRS and CDR2 YFSETQ. The CDR3 contains 14 residues. In DNA form, the CDR3 reads TGCGCCAGCAGCCAACGACAGGGATCGGTCGAGCAGTACTTC. This gives the protein CASSQRQGSVEQYF.

The chain has TRBV11-2 and TRBJ2-3; 12 bases line up with TRBD2. The CDR3 totals 16 residues. In germline, CDR1 is SGHAT, CDR2 FQNNGV. J was trimmed by 7 bases and V by 5 bases; bases with no gene match: 10. CDR3 loop: CASSPRLAGVGYTQYF. The CDR3 DNA sequence: TGTGCCAGCAGCCCAAGACTAGCGGGAGTTGGTTATACGCAGTATTTT.

This chain joins TRBV7-2 and TRBJ2-5; 16 bases are shared with TRBD2. V shed 5 bases and J 4 bases; nucleotides not matched to a gene: 7. Germline CDR1 is SGHTA and CDR2 is FQGNSA. This CDR3 is 17 amino acids long. CDR3 region: CASSPGGTSGGAETQYF. CDR3 DNA: TGTGCCAGCAGCCCAGGGGGGACTAGCGGGGGGGCAGAGACCCAGTACTTC.

This chain connects TRBV18 to TRBJ2-7, with TRBD1 identical over 8 bases. The CDR3 loop spans 15 amino acids. CDR1 and CDR2 (germline): KGHSH, LQKENI. Trimming removed 3 bases from V and 5 bases from J; junction bases left unmatched: 9. The CDR3 bases are TGTGCCAGCTCACCTTTCGGACAGGGAAGGGACGAGCAGTACTTC. It codes for CASSPFGQGRDEQYF.

This chain links TRBV5-1 with TRBJ2-7, with TRBD1 as a possible D gene (6 bases). Germline CDR1 reads SGHRS; CDR2 reads YFSETQ. The CDR3 has 14 amino acids. V was shortened by 7 bases and J by 2 bases, with 16 bases between the two germline ends. The CDR3 spells CASAALQGPYEQYF. The DNA for the CDR3 is TGCGCCAGCGCCGCCTTACAGGGACCCTACGAGCAGTACTTC.

The chain has TRBV5-6 and TRBJ1-1; 8 nucleotides agree with TRBD1. V shed 4 bases and J 0 bases; nucleotides not matched to a gene: 5. Germline assignment: CDR1 SGHDT and CDR2 YYEEEE. This CDR3 region has 15 residues. The CDR3 DNA reads as TGTGCCAGCAGCCCAAGGACAGGGTTGAACACTGAAGCTTTCTTT. It specifies CASSPRTGLNTEAFF.

This chain uses TRBV7-9 with TRBJ2-1; 9 bases agree with TRBD2. V shed 1 base, J shed 6 bases, and the junction held 7 bases outside the gene matches. There are 16 residues in the CDR3. The germline CDR1 and CDR2 sequences are SEHNR and FQNEAQ (reference sequence). The CDR3 DNA reads as TGTGCCAGCAGCTTAGTACGAGGGACTAGCCTCAATGAGCAGTTCTTC. Residues: CASSLVRGTSLNEQFF.

About this clone itself: One junction end disagrees with the germline gene, perhaps due to a read error. This chain links TRBV28 with TRBJ2-4; D remains unclear. Germline V lookup: CDR1 MDHEN, CDR2 SYDVKM. The length of the CDR3 is 14 residues. The CDR3 sequence is CASSSPLGSNIQYF. For the CDR3, the DNA is TGTGCCAGTAGTTCGCCCCTCGGTTCAAACATTCAGTACTTC.